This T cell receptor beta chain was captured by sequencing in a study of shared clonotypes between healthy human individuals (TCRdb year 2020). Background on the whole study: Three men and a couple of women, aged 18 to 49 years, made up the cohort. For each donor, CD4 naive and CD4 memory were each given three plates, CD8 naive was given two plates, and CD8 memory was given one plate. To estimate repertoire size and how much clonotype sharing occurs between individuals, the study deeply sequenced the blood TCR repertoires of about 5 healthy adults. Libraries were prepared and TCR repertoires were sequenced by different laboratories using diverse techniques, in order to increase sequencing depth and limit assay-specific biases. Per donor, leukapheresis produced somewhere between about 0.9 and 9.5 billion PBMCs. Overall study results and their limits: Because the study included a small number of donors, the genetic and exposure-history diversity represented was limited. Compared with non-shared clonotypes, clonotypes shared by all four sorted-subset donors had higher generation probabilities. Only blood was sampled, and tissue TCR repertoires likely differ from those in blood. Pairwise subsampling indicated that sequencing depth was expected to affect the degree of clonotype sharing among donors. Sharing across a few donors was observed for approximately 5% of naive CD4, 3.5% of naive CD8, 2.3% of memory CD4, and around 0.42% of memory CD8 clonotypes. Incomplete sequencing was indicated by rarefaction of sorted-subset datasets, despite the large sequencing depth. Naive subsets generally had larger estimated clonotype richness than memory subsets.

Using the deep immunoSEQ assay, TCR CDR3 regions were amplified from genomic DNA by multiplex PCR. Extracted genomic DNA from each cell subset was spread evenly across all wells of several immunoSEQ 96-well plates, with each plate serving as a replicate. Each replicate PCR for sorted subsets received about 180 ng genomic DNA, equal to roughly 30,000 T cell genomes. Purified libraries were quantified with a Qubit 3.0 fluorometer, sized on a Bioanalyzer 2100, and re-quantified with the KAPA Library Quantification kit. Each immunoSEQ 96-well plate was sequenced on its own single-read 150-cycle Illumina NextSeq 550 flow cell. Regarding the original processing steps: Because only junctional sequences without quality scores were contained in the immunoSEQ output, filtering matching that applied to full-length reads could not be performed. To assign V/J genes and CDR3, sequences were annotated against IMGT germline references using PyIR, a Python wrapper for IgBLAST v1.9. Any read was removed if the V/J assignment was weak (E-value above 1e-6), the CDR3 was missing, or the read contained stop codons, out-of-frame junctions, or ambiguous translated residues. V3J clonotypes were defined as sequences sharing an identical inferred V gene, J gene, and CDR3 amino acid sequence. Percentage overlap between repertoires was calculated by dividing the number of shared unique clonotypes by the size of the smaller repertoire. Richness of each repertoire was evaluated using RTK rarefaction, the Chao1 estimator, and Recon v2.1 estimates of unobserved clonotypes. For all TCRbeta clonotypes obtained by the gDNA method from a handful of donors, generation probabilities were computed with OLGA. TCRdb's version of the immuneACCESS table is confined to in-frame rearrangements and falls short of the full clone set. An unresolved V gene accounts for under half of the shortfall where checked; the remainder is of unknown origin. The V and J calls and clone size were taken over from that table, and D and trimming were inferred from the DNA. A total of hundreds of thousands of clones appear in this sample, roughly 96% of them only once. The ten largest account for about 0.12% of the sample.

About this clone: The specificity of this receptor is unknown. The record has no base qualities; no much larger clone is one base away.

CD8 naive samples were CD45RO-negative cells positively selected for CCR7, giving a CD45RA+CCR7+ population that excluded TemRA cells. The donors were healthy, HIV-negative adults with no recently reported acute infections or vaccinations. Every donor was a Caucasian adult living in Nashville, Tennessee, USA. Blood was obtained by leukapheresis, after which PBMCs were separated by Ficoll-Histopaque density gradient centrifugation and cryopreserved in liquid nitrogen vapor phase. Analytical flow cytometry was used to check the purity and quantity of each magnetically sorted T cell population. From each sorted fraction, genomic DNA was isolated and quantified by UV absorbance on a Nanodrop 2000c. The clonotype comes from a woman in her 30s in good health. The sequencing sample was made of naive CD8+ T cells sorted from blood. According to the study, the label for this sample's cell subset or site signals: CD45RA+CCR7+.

The nucleotide sequence reads TGTGCCAGCAGCGATGCGCGAATAGCCAAAAACATTCAGTACTTC. It encodes CASSDARIAKNIQYF. Recombination linked TRBV2 to TRBJ2-4, with no confident D gene call. The CDR3 covers 15 residues, taking in both the cysteine and the phenylalanine. The read is trimmed to its CDR3 DNA, 45 bases read in frame from base 1. V loses 6 bases of germline sequence and J loses 0 bases, and the interval between the two ends is 12 bases. The germline V gene supplies CDR1 SNHLY and CDR2 FYNNEI.